A selection of T cell receptor beta chains follows, all from one sample in a study of blood T cell repertoires in COVID-19. Clones were read by immunoSEQ multiplex PCR, and TCRdb kept only the in-frame ones, dropping some. The repertoire holds fewer than 250,000 clones, with 80% as singletons. Sequencing was carried out using PBMCs or T cells enriched from blood (not recorded which). These TCRs come from a woman aged 40 to 50 with acute COVID-19. Both conserved end residues are part of each CDR3. A D gene is named only where the DNA matches it firmly. For some rows the clone size is stated as once, few or many, or as a class when expanded; others skip it.

j_call	clone_size	v_call	d_call	cdr3_aa	cdr3_nt
TRBJ1-2	once	TRBV21-1	NA	CASSPQSPGGENYGYTF	TGTGCCAGCAGCCCCCAATCTCCAGGGGGCGAGAACTATGGCTACACCTTC
TRBJ1-1	NA	TRBV23-1	NA	CASTYRDMKTEAFF	TGCGCCAGCACCTACCGGGACATGAAGACTGAAGCTTTCTTT
TRBJ2-7	NA	TRBV11-2	NA	CASSFRDEQYF	TGTGCCAGCAGCTTCCGGGACGAGCAGTACTTC
TRBJ2-7	NA	TRBV7-2	TRBD2	CASSRLAGYYEQYF	TGTGCCAGCAGCAGACTAGCGGGATATTACGAGCAGTACTTC
TRBJ1-1	NA	TRBV7-9	NA	CASSLVTGSNTEAFF	TGTGCCAGCAGCTTAGTAACAGGGTCGAACACTGAAGCTTTCTTT
TRBJ2-7	NA	TRBV9	NA	CASSARPDNEQYF	TGTGCCAGCAGCGCTCGACCGGACAACGAGCAGTACTTC
TRBJ1-2	NA	TRBV5-1	TRBD1	CASSLDGQGLYGYTF	TGCGCCAGCAGCTTGGACGGACAGGGCCTCTATGGCTACACCTTC
TRBJ1-6	NA	TRBV29-1	NA	CSPPLAGAGSPLHF	TGCAGCCCTCCCCTAGCAGGGGCAGGTTCACCCCTCCACTTT
TRBJ1-4	NA	TRBV5-1	NA	CASSLGTADATNEKLFF	TGCGCCAGCAGCTTGGGGACAGCAGATGCAACTAATGAAAAACTGTTTTTT
TRBJ2-1	NA	TRBV4-3	TRBD2	CASSQGSGRVSYNEQFF	TGCGCCAGCAGCCAAGGGAGCGGGAGGGTGTCCTACAATGAGCAGTTCTTC
TRBJ1-4	once	TRBV18	NA	CASSPVPTGIAKLFF	TGTGCCAGCTCACCAGTCCCAACAGGGATTGCAAAACTGTTTTTT
TRBJ2-1	NA	TRBV18	NA	CASSPIVLEQFF	TGTGCCAGCTCACCGATAGTGCTTGAGCAGTTCTTC
TRBJ1-1	NA	TRBV12-3/TRBV12-4	NA	CASRRRQFEAFF	TGTGCCAGCAGGAGGAGACAGTTTGAAGCTTTCTTT
TRBJ1-4	NA	TRBV7-6	NA	CASSLAGQGRATNEKLFF	TGTGCCAGCAGCTTAGCTGGCCAGGGGCGGGCAACTAATGAAAAACTGTTTTTT
TRBJ1-4	NA	TRBV28	TRBD1	CASSLRPGQGPSEKLFF	TGTGCCAGCAGTCTCCGGCCGGGACAGGGGCCCAGTGAAAAACTGTTTTTT
TRBJ1-2	once	TRBV4-2	NA	CASSLGGGYGYTF	TGTGCCAGCAGCCTTGGGGGCGGCTATGGCTACACCTTC
TRBJ2-7	few	TRBV14	TRBD2	CASSTGLAGTYEQYF	TGTGCCAGCAGCACGGGACTAGCGGGAACTTACGAGCAGTACTTC
TRBJ1-2	NA	TRBV14	TRBD1	CASSLTGTEPFYTF	TGTGCCAGCAGCCTTACCGGGACAGAGCCCTTCTACACCTTC
TRBJ1-2	NA	TRBV24-1	NA	CATSDETGLYGYTF	TGTGCCACCAGTGATGAAACAGGACTATATGGCTACACCTTC
TRBJ1-4	NA	TRBV19	TRBD1	CASSARQTGRRNEKLFF	TGTGCCAGTAGTGCTCGCCAGACAGGGAGACGTAATGAAAAACTGTTTTTT
TRBJ2-3	NA	TRBV27	NA	CASSPLLELPPTDTQYF	TGTGCCAGCAGTCCCCTGCTCGAGCTACCGCCCACAGATACGCAGTATTTT
TRBJ2-1	NA	TRBV29-1	TRBD1	CSVDVGTGSYNEQFF	TGCAGCGTTGATGTCGGGACAGGCTCCTACAATGAGCAGTTCTTC
TRBJ2-3	NA	TRBV10-2	TRBD1	CASSERGRTDTQYF	TGCGCCAGCAGTGAGAGGGGGCGCACAGATACGCAGTATTTT
TRBJ2-5	NA	TRBV11-3	TRBD1	CASSSGTGRKTQYF	TGTGCCAGCAGCTCGGGGACAGGGAGGAAGACCCAGTACTTC
TRBJ1-2	once	TRBV6-1	NA	CASSEEGGGNYGYTF	TGTGCCAGCAGTGAAGAAGGAGGCGGGAACTATGGCTACACCTTC
TRBJ1-4	NA	TRBV30	NA	CAWSVRIREKLFF	TGTGCCTGGAGTGTACGGATCAGGGAAAAACTGTTTTTT
TRBJ2-7	few	TRBV6-5	TRBD2	CASSSPTSGTQQYF	TGTGCCAGCAGTTCGCCGACTAGCGGAACCCAGCAGTACTTC
TRBJ2-7	NA	TRBV11-3	TRBD1	CASSEQGPFNEQYF	TGTGCCAGCAGTGAACAGGGGCCGTTCAACGAGCAGTACTTC
TRBJ1-1	once	TRBV6-2/TRBV6-3	NA	CASSYSPGHEAFF	TGTGCCAGCAGTTACTCCCCAGGTCATGAAGCTTTCTTT
TRBJ2-1	NA	TRBV19	TRBD2	CASSATSGGPVQFF	TGTGCCAGTAGTGCTACAAGCGGGGGGCCTGTACAGTTCTTC
TRBJ2-4	NA	TRBV3-1/TRBV3-2	NA	CASSQPAHRPPKNIQYF	TGTGCCAGCAGCCAGCCAGCACACAGGCCCCCCAAAAACATTCAGTACTTC
TRBJ2-1	NA	TRBV15	NA	CATSSNSGNGYNEQFF	TGTGCCACCAGCTCAAACTCGGGGAACGGCTACAATGAGCAGTTCTTC
TRBJ2-7	NA	TRBV11-2	NA	CASSLGYQGFEQYF	TGTGCCAGCAGCTTAGGGTACCAGGGCTTCGAGCAGTACTTC
TRBJ2-5	NA	TRBV6-5	NA	CASSSSSVAEQETQYF	TGTGCCAGCAGTTCCTCCTCGGTAGCGGAGCAAGAGACCCAGTACTTC
TRBJ1-6	medium-sized	TRBV5-1	NA	CASSGGTYNSPLHF	TGCGCCAGTTCGGGGGGGACCTATAATTCACCCCTCCACTTT
TRBJ2-2	NA	TRBV28	NA	CASSLAGNTGELFF	TGTGCCAGCAGTTTGGCAGGGAACACCGGGGAGCTGTTTTTT
TRBJ2-5	NA	TRBV18	NA	CASSPYGRGTETQYF	TGTGCCAGCTCACCATATGGCCGGGGTACGGAGACCCAGTACTTC
TRBJ2-1	NA	TRBV11-2	NA	CASSLGLRNNEQFF	TGTGCCAGCAGCCTGGGACTTCGGAACAATGAGCAGTTCTTC
TRBJ2-2	NA	TRBV18	TRBD1	CATPEGTANTGELFF	TGTGCCACCCCAGAGGGGACAGCGAACACCGGGGAGCTGTTTTTT